A selection of T cell receptor beta chains follows, all from one sample in a study of naive CD8 T cells in extremely preterm neonates. Assay used: immunoSEQ multiplex PCR; TCRdb lists only in-frame clones, some missing. The table lists tens of thousands of clones, about 91% of them singletons. Sequenced input: naive CD8+ T cells from cord blood. These receptors originate from a boy who was born preterm. Both conserved end residues are trimmed from each CDR3. The order of the fields is J gene, V gene, D gene, CDR3 protein. A D gene is named only where the DNA matches it firmly.

TRBJ2-5 TRBV29-1 - SVEGQYQETQY
TRBJ1-1 TRBV27 - ASRIREGTEAF
TRBJ2-5 TRBV9 TRBD2 ASSVAGTSEETQY
TRBJ1-6 TRBV9 TRBD1 ASSVGTGYNSPLH
TRBJ2-7 TRBV27 - ASRPWGDPYEQY
TRBJ2-7 TRBV5-1 TRBD2 ASSWTSGYEQY
TRBJ2-7 TRBV11-2 TRBD2 ASSSPTSGGSYEQY
- TRBV27 TRBD2 ASSSGGAYEQY
TRBJ2-7 TRBV27 - ASSFGRFQIYEQY
TRBJ2-1 TRBV2 - ASSENEQF
TRBJ2-1 TRBV7-3 - ASSLGFYNEQF
TRBJ1-1 TRBV19 TRBD1 ASSLTGRNTEAF
TRBJ1-2 TRBV25-1 TRBD1 ASGDRVWGYT
TRBJ2-7 TRBV2 - ASSASYEQY
TRBJ2-1 TRBV6-1 TRBD2 ASSSGGAYNEQF
TRBJ1-5 TRBV27 TRBD1 ASSLGQGAQPQH
TRBJ2-2 TRBV4-1 - ASSQTNTGELF
TRBJ2-7 TRBV12-5 - ASGLVTSYEQY
TRBJ2-2 TRBV27 TRBD1 ASSPRPGGTGELF
TRBJ2-7 TRBV27 TRBD1 ASSLTGWYEQY
TRBJ2-1 TRBV6-6 TRBD2 ASSFWDYSYNEQF
TRBJ2-1 TRBV6-5 TRBD2 ASSYSLAGGNEQF
TRBJ1-5 TRBV4-1 - ASSRDNSNQPQH
TRBJ2-1 TRBV6-5 - ASSYFWQGINEQF
TRBJ2-4 TRBV30 - AWSVGTAKNIQY
TRBJ1-6 TRBV27 - ASSLANSLLH
TRBJ1-2 TRBV19 TRBD1 ASSASTGGYGYT
TRBJ2-3 TRBV7-3 TRBD2 ASSLAGGTDTQY
TRBJ2-1 TRBV6-5 TRBD1 ASSYRGRNEQF
TRBJ2-2 TRBV4-3 - ASSQDEGHTGELF
TRBJ1-1 TRBV27 - ASSQGAEAF
TRBJ2-1 TRBV11-2 TRBD2 ASSFSSGGYNEQF
TRBJ1-1 TRBV27 - ASSFMQNTEAF
TRBJ1-2 TRBV9 - ASSVPNYGYT
TRBJ1-5 TRBV5-5 TRBD1 ASSLTGGNQPQH
TRBJ1-4 TRBV14 - ASSQDTGRGATNEKLF
TRBJ1-1 TRBV27 - ASSARGAGTEAF
TRBJ2-7 TRBV5-1 - ASSLDLREQY
TRBJ2-1 TRBV21-1 - ASSKTGGNEQF
TRBJ2-7 TRBV30 TRBD2 AWSVAGSGEQY
TRBJ1-2 TRBV10-3 TRBD1 AIKGDRSTPNYGYT
TRBJ2-7 TRBV4-2 - ASSQDHVLYEQY
TRBJ2-3 TRBV9 - ASSVGGADTQY
TRBJ1-2 TRBV11-2 TRBD1 ASTSNPGQLGYT
TRBJ2-7 TRBV6-6 TRBD1 ASSYRGREQY
TRBJ1-1 TRBV19 TRBD1 ASSPGQGNTEAF
TRBJ2-3 TRBV9 TRBD2 ASSVETERGARYGTDTQY
TRBJ1-1 TRBV7-8 TRBD1 ASSGQGNTEAF
TRBJ2-3 TRBV4-1 TRBD2 ASSQVPGLAGDTQY
TRBJ2-2 TRBV5-6 - ASSPLLYTGELF
TRBJ2-2 TRBV4-1 TRBD2 ASSQGLAGGTGELF
TRBJ2-7 TRBV4-1 - ASSQSYEQY
TRBJ1-2 TRBV29-1 - SVEDRDGYT
TRBJ2-5 TRBV4-1 TRBD1 ASSLHRGQETQY
TRBJ2-2 TRBV9 - ASNTGELF
TRBJ1-1 TRBV5-1 - ASSLGAAEAF
TRBJ1-1 TRBV27 - ASSQGNTEAF
TRBJ2-5 TRBV27 TRBD1 ASSWTGGAETQY